The 9 T cell receptor beta chains reported below all come from one sample, sequenced in a study of cytomegalovirus exposure and HLA in healthy donors (dated by TCRdb to the late 2010s). Receptor libraries were prepared by the immunoSEQ multiplex PCR assay. The multiplex PCR relied on a mix of 60 forward primers for TCR Vbeta segments and 13 reverse primers for TCR Jbeta segments. TCRdb retrieved this table from immuneACCESS and kept in-frame rearrangements only. Not all clones are present; in checked studies, unresolved V genes account for under half, and no reason is known for the remainder. This sample gives 210,000 or so clones in total; about 85% of them show up just once. Together, the top ten hold roughly 10% of the sample. The sample comprised PBMCs. The receptor set was obtained from a woman between 45 and 65 years old in good health and CMV-seropositive.

CDR3 loop: CASSYTSGTNTGELFF. DNA for the CDR3: TGTGCCAGCAGCTATACTAGCGGGACTAACACCGGGGAGCTGTTTTTT. The chain is built from TRBV11-2 and TRBJ2-2; 10 bases agree with TRBD2. J gave up 2 bases and V 4 bases, and 4 bases lay outside the gene matches. Germline lookup yields CDR1 SGHAT and CDR2 FQNNGV. The CDR3 spans 16 residues. The variable domain in full, completed from reference TRBV11-2 and TRBJ2-2, reads EAGVAQSPRYKIIEKRQSVAFWCNPISGHATLYWYQQILGQGPKLLIQFQNNGVVDDSQLPKDRFSAERLKGVDSTLKIQPAKLEDSAVYLCASSYTSGTNTGELFFGEGSRLTVL.

This chain joins TRBV6-6 and TRBJ2-2; the match to TRBD2 covers 8 bases. The germline CDR1 and CDR2 sequences are MNHNY and SVGAGI (reference sequence). Trimming took 5 bases from V and 2 from J; bases not matched to a gene: 4. The CDR3 sequence is 15 residues long. The CDR3 bases are TGTGCCAGCAGTCCGACTAGCGCAAACACCGGGGAGCTGTTTTTT. Protein product: CASSPTSANTGELFF.

This clone occurred once. V is TRBV18 and J is TRBJ2-6, with D possibly matching TRBD1 (6 bases). V lost 1 base and J lost 0, with 10 bases in between. CDR3 length equals 17 residues. Germline-derived CDR1 and CDR2 are KGHSH and LQKENI. CDR3 nucleotides: TGTGCCAGCTCACCACTGGGACACCTCTCTGGGGCCAACGTCCTGACTTTC. This encodes CASSPLGHLSGANVLTF.

A few counts support this clone. CDR3 in amino acids: CASSQEGGTINYGYTF. CDR3 sequence (DNA): TGCGCCAGCAGCCAAGAAGGTGGCACTATTAACTATGGCTACACCTTC. The chain employs TRBV4-1 and TRBJ1-2, with D hard to call. CDR1 is MGHRA and CDR2 is YSYEKL in the germline V gene. V was trimmed by 0 bases and J by 1 base, leaving 12 bases between them. The CDR3 covers 16 residues.

The CDR3 loop is CASSSPGHQFF. The DNA for the CDR3 is TGTGCCAGCAGTTCTCCGGGACATCAGTTCTTC. The genes are TRBV25-1 and TRBJ2-1, with D possibly matching TRBD1 (6 bases). Trimming shortened V by 5 bases and J by 13 bases, and 12 bases separated the two germline ends. Germline values: CDR1 MGHDK, CDR2 SYGVNS. This CDR3 is 11 amino acids long.

The rearrangement joins TRBV6-4 to TRBJ1-1, with D hard to call. The germline V gene encodes CDR1 MRHNA and CDR2 SNTAGT. V gave up 5 bases and J gave up 1 base, with 11 bases separating them. The CDR3 consists of 14 residues. CDR3 protein: CASSLYGGNTEAFF. The DNA of the CDR3 is TGTGCCAGCAGTCTCTATGGCGGGAACACTGAAGCTTTCTTT.

V gene TRBV2 combines with J gene TRBJ1-2; perhaps TRBD1 as D (6 bases). Per the germline V gene, CDR1 is SNHLY and CDR2 is FYNNEI. V lost 3 bases and J 2 bases, leaving 10 bases between the germline ends. The CDR3 consists of 14 residues. The CDR3 coding sequence is TGTGCCAGCAGTGACCGGACAGAAAACTATGGCTACACCTTC. It codes for CASSDRTENYGYTF.

This chain uses TRBV7-2 with TRBJ2-3; 13 bases are shared with TRBD2. This CDR3 has 18 residues. J lost 5 bases, V lost 4 bases, and 12 bases had no gene match. The germline V gene encodes CDR1 SGHTA and CDR2 FQGNSA. CDR3 bases: TGTGCCAGCAGCTCCCCAGGTACTAGCGGGGGGGCCGGAGATACGCAGTATTTT. It is translated as CASSSPGTSGGAGDTQYF.

The chain joins TRBV11-2 to TRBJ1-1, with 12 bases identical to TRBD1. This CDR3 region has 17 residues. CDR1 is SGHAT, CDR2 FQNNGV, per germline. The ends lost 5 bases at V and 6 bases at J; junction bases unmatched: 13. The CDR3 loop is CASSRGPGQGAQAEAFF. CDR3 in DNA: TGTGCCAGCAGCCGGGGCCCGGGACAGGGGGCGCAGGCTGAAGCTTTCTTT.